This T cell receptor (beta chain) appears in the sequencing data of a study of CD8 T cells in ankylosing spondylitis. Whole-study results and caveats: In ankylosing spondylitis patients, matched synovial fluid reportedly showed significant enrichment of disease-linked clones.

TCRdb ran MiXCR on the 5' RACE reads and lists one entry per CDR3 protein. The repertoire includes 250,000 to 400,000 distinct CDR3 sequences, around 10% of them detected once, and roughly 9% sits in the top ten. This clonotype was counted ten times or more. The antigen is undetermined. The length of the CDR3 is 17 residues. V dropped 5 bases and J dropped 4; count of bases not matched to a gene: 18. The germline V gene encodes CDR1 DFQATT and CDR2 SNEGSKA (reference sequence). The source is a female donor with ankylosing spondylitis or in good health (not recorded which). V and J are TRBV20-1 and TRBJ2-3; 7 nucleotides agree with TRBD2. Specimen: blood, either unsorted or a sorted T cell fraction (not recorded which). The CDR3 here is CSADGAGTLSVADTQYF. For the CDR3, the DNA is TGCAGTGCTGATGGAGCGGGAACCCTGTCTGTCGCAGATACGCAGTATTTT.